This TCR beta chain emerged from a study of cytomegalovirus exposure and HLA in healthy donors. Of note for this clone: Its antigen is as yet unknown.

This CDR3 is 15 amino acids long. Germline assignment: CDR1 MDHEN and CDR2 SYDVKM. In the PCR, 60 Vbeta and 13 Jbeta primers were used. Repertoires were generated with immunoSEQ multiplex PCR, while TCRdb's copy carries only in-frame clones and drops some. In the table there are 150,000 or so clones, about two thirds of which are singletons. It was healthy bone marrow donors who served as donors. Points from the study as a whole: V segments that were indistinguishable, TRBV6-2 and TRBV6-3 among them, were omitted from analysis. When analyzed later, the rates of TCR association showed variation by HLA locus, with DRB1 the most and HLA-C the fewest. Rare TCR sequences dominated, though some public TCRs recurred in many donors.

The TCR originated in a man aged 30-40 years in good health and CMV-seropositive. This chain connects TRBV28 to TRBJ2-5, with 9 bases fitting TRBD2. The J call is doubtful: the DNA matches TRBJ2-7 better. The material sequenced was PBMCs. CDR3 sequence reads: CASSISGRSSYEQYF. The CDR3 DNA reads as TGTGCCAGCAGTATTAGCGGGAGAAGCTCCTACGAGCAGTACTTC.